Below are 9 T cell receptor beta chains sequenced from a single sample in a study of human T cells and chemical hapten exposure. Time point specified: healthy volunteer bleed at 2 weeks. Unfractionated whole blood was the source from which total RNA was extracted. TCRdb independently ran MiXCR on the RACE reads; one entry per CDR3 protein. The sample has 100,000 to 150,000 distinct CDR3 sequences, around 8.3% seen once. Sequenced input: whole blood. The receptors stem from a male donor in good health. Some clones in this sample may be carry-over from other donors' samples.

The table lists this clonotype with many counts. This chain links TRBV20-1 with TRBJ2-7, with TRBD1 matching 8 bases. CDR1 is DFQATT, CDR2 SNEGSKA, per germline (reference sequence). V gave up 6 bases and J gave up 3 bases; unmatched junction bases: 7. This CDR3 contains 13 residues. The DNA of the CDR3 is TGCAGTGCCATGACAGGGGTGGTCTACGAGCAGTACTTC. As protein: CSAMTGVVYEQYF.

This clonotype appeared a few times. The chain recombines TRBV7-2 with TRBJ2-7, with 10 nucleotides matching TRBD2. CDR1 and CDR2 from the germline V gene are SGHTA and FQGNSA. This CDR3 comprises 17 residues. V lost 5 bases to trimming and J lost 2 bases; unmatched junction nucleotides: 12. CDR3 DNA: TGTGCCAGCAGCCCAAATTTACTAGCGGGGAAAACCTACGAGCAGTACTTC. As protein: CASSPNLLAGKTYEQYF. The entire variable domain, with the rest obtained from reference TRBV7-2 and TRBJ2-7, is as follows: GAGVSQSPSNKVTEKGKDVELRCDPISGHTALYWYRQSLGQGLEFLIYFQGNSAPDKSGLPSDRFSAERTGGSVSTLTIQRTQQEDSAVYLCASSPNLLAGKTYEQYFGPGTRLTVT.

The chain uses TRBV6-2 or TRBV6-3 and TRBJ1-1; the match to TRBD1 covers 7 bases. Germline V gene sequence: CDR1 MNHEY, CDR2 SVGEGT. This CDR3 spans 14 amino acids. The V gene end was trimmed by 3 bases and the J gene end by 5 bases; junction bases not matched to a gene: 6. The CDR3 DNA reads as TGTGCCAGCAGTTATGCCCTACAGGGGACTGAAGCTTTCTTT. Translated, it gives CASSYALQGTEAFF.

This clonotype has a single count. The rearrangement uses TRBV28 and TRBJ2-5; a possible D gene is TRBD1 (5 bases). Germline-derived CDR1 and CDR2 are MDHEN and SYDVKM. V gave up 5 bases and J gave up 0 bases, with 7 bases separating them. CDR3 length: 13 residues. The CDR3 coding sequence is TGTGCCAGCAGTACAGGCAACCAAGAGACCCAGTACTTC. Protein: CASSTGNQETQYF. The whole variable domain, remainder taken from reference TRBV28 and TRBJ2-5, is DVKVTQSSRYLVKRTGEKVFLECVQDMDHENMFWYRQDPGLGLRLIYFSYDVKMKEKGDIPEGYSVSREKKERFSLILESASTNQTSMYLCASSTGNQETQYFGPGTRLLVL.

Many counts were recorded for this clonotype. This sequence joins TRBV6-5 and TRBJ2-5, with 8 bases lining up with TRBD2. Germline CDR1 is MNHEY and CDR2 is SVGAGI. After removal of 6 bases from V and 4 bases from J, the junction contained 13 bases not matched to a gene. The CDR3 spans 16 residues. As DNA, the CDR3 is TGTGCCAGCAGATCCGGGGGGGCCCAGTTTACAGAGACCCAGTACTTC. Amino acids: CASRSGGAQFTETQYF.

This clonotype has a handful of counts. The chain combines TRBV7-8 with TRBJ2-5; the match to TRBD2 covers 9 bases. The CDR3 contains 16 residues. With V trimmed by 1 base and J by 4 bases, 7 bases remained unmatched. CDR1 is SGHVS, CDR2 FQNEAQ, per germline. This chain's CDR3 is CASSLGGRAKGETQYF. DNA of the CDR3: TGTGCCAGCAGCTTAGGCGGGAGGGCCAAGGGAGAGACCCAGTACTTC. The full variable domain, completed using reference TRBV7-8 and TRBJ2-5, is GAGVSQSPRYKVAKRGQDVALRCDPISGHVSLFWYQQALGQGPEFLTYFQNEAQLDKSGLPSDRFFAERPEGSVSTLKIQRTQQEDSAVYLCASSLGGRAKGETQYFGPGTRLLVL.

V gene TRBV15 combines with J gene TRBJ2-2, with D perhaps assigned TRBD1 or TRBD2 (6 bases each). CDR1 is LNHNV, CDR2 YYDKDF, per germline (reference sequence). V shed 1 base and J shed 4 bases, with 13 bases lying between them. The CDR3 has 16 residues. The CDR3 DNA follows: TGTGCCACCAGCAGAGCGGGTGGGGGGCCCACCGGGGAGCTGTTTTTT. Translation gives CATSRAGGGPTGELFF.

This clonotype turned up a few times. The CDR3 here is CASSHHTIQETQYF. The CDR3 nucleotides are TGTGCCAGCAGCCATCACACTATCCAAGAGACCCAGTACTTC. J is TRBJ2-5 and V is TRBV3-1; D unresolved. V dropped 3 bases and J dropped 1 base, with 9 bases sitting between them. Germline loops: CDR1 LGHDT, CDR2 YNNKEL (reference sequence). CDR3 length equals 14 residues.

The chain joins TRBV6-5 to TRBJ2-7, with a weak D call TRBD1 (5 bases). The ends were cut back, 10 bases at V and 5 bases at J, with 18 bases in the middle. The length of the CDR3 is 13 residues. Germline assignment: CDR1 MNHEY and CDR2 SVGAGI. CDR3 nucleotides: TGTGCCAAGACAGATCACGAATCTGACGAGCAGTACTTC. This encodes CAKTDHESDEQYF.